Listed here are 30 T cell receptor beta chains from one sample, sequenced in a study of blood T cell repertoires in COVID-19. Using immunoSEQ multiplex PCR, the repertoire was profiled, and TCRdb retains in-frame clones only, with some absent. The data contain about 35,000 clones, approximately 85% of them singletons. Sequencing input: peripheral blood. Every receptor here comes from a man aged 55 to 70 with active or convalescent COVID-19.

The chain carries TRBV27 and TRBJ1-1, with 9 bases matching TRBD1. V was clipped by 5 bases and J by 10 bases; unmatched bases: 8. The CDR3 is made up of 13 amino acids. From germline, CDR1 is MNHEY and CDR2 SMNVEV (reference sequence). CDR3 amino acids: CASSGVTGGRAFF. DNA for the CDR3: TGTGCCAGCAGTGGGGTGACAGGGGGGCGAGCTTTCTTT.

The chain links TRBV5-1 to TRBJ2-5; D gene ambiguous. This CDR3 has 15 amino acids. Trimming took 2 bases from V and 2 from J, leaving 13 bases between them. The germline CDR1 and CDR2 sequences are SGHRS and YFSETQ. CDR3 nucleotides: TGCGCCAGCAGCTTTAGATCCGCCGGTCAAGAGACCCAGTACTTC. Amino acids: CASSFRSAGQETQYF.

The CDR3 sequence is CASATESNSPLHF. CDR3 nucleotide sequence: TGTGCCAGCGCGACAGAGTCTAATTCACCCCTCCACTTT. The V gene is TRBV9, the J gene TRBJ1-6; weak D call: TRBD1 (5 bases). The V gene lost 7 bases and the J gene lost 6 bases, with 11 bases spanning the gap. This CDR3 has 13 amino acids. Looked up from germline, CDR1 is SGDLS and CDR2 is YYNGEE.

The CDR3 nucleotides are TGTGCCAGCTCACCCCCCGCAGGGGGTGATACGCAGTATTTT. Amino acids: CASSPPAGGDTQYF. This chain joins TRBV18 and TRBJ2-3, with TRBD1 matching over 7 bases. Germline V lookup: CDR1 KGHSH, CDR2 LQKENI. The V gene end was trimmed by 3 bases and the J gene end by 6 bases; junction bases not matched to a gene: 6. This CDR3 has 14 residues.

This chain links TRBV3-1 (or the pseudogene TRBV3-2) with TRBJ1-6, with 8 bases aligning to TRBD1. CDR3 length: 14 amino acids. Trimming took 4 bases from V and 9 from J; bases not matched to a gene: 5. Germline V gives CDR1 LGHDT, CDR2 YNNKEL (reference sequence). The CDR3 reads CASSPGTGPSPLHF. The CDR3 DNA reads as TGTGCCAGCAGCCCAGGGACAGGCCCTTCACCCCTCCACTTT.

The V call is TRBV6-5, the J call TRBJ2-5; a weak D match, TRBD2 (5 bases). V was clipped by 2 bases and J by 7 bases, with 14 bases between them. The CDR3 has 14 residues. The V gene's germline CDR1 is MNHEY and CDR2 SVGAGI. CDR3 DNA: TGTGCCAGCAGTTACATGGGTACTGAGGGGACCCAGTACTTC. It translates to CASSYMGTEGTQYF.

The gene calls are TRBV28 and TRBJ1-5; D remains unclear. In germline, CDR1 is MDHEN, CDR2 SYDVKM. CDR3 length: 13 amino acids. Trimming removed 1 base from V and 6 bases from J, with 7 bases in between. CDR3 nucleotides: TGTGCCAGCAGTTTATCCAGGCCTCAGCCCCAGCATTTT. This translates into CASSLSRPQPQHF.

The chain carries TRBV19 and TRBJ2-1, with 9 bases that match TRBD2. The CDR3 totals 15 residues. Germline lookup yields CDR1 LNHDA and CDR2 SQIVND (reference sequence). After removal of 6 bases from V and 6 bases from J, the junction contained 9 bases not matched to a gene. The CDR3 reads CASRLGTSWGNEQFF. CDR3 sequence (DNA): TGTGCCAGTAGACTCGGGACTAGCTGGGGCAATGAGCAGTTCTTC.

The DNA for the CDR3 is TGTGCCACCAGCAGAGGTCCCCTTGGGGGACAGGCTGAAGCTTTCTTT. It specifies CATSRGPLGGQAEAFF. The chain has TRBV15 and TRBJ1-1; 8 bases agree with TRBD1. CDR3 length: 16 residues. The germline CDR1 and CDR2 sequences are LNHNV and YYDKDF (reference sequence). V dropped 1 base and J dropped 6; count of bases not matched to a gene: 10.

This clone was seen a single time. The V and J genes are TRBV6-6 and TRBJ2-7; tentatively, D is TRBD2 (5 bases). Germline loops: CDR1 MNHNY, CDR2 SVGAGI (reference sequence). The CDR3 has 14 amino acids. Trimming removed 2 bases from V and 5 bases from J, with 13 bases in between. The CDR3 region is CASSYMGVKNEQYV. Written as DNA, the CDR3 is TGTGCCAGCAGTTACATGGGAGTTAAAAACGAGCAGTACGTC.

The chain combines TRBV5-1 with TRBJ2-5; maybe TRBD2 (6 bases). V was cut by 0 bases and J by 5 bases, with 14 bases left in between. The length of the CDR3 is 15 residues. Germline CDR1 is SGHRS and CDR2 is YFSETQ. CDR3 sequence: CASSLGLLAGETQYF. In DNA form, the CDR3 reads TGCGCCAGCAGCTTGGGCCTACTAGCTGGCGAGACCCAGTACTTC.

The V call is TRBV19, the J call TRBJ2-3; D perhaps matches TRBD2 (5 bases). This CDR3 comprises 16 residues. Germline V gene lookup returns CDR1 LNHDA and CDR2 SQIVND (reference sequence). V lost 3 bases and J lost 5, with 18 bases in between. CDR3 loop: CASSISDYFSQDTQYF. CDR3 nucleotide sequence: TGTGCCAGTAGTATTTCCGACTACTTCTCTCAAGATACGCAGTATTTT.

This clone appeared once. The chain combines TRBV6-5 with TRBJ1-1; D unresolved. This CDR3 has 12 amino acids. V was cut by 4 bases and J by 11 bases, with 14 bases left in between. The germline CDR1 and CDR2 sequences are MNHEY and SVGAGI. Here the CDR3 reads CASSSPGVWAFF. In nucleotides, the CDR3 is TGTGCCAGCAGTTCCCCGGGAGTGTGGGCTTTCTTT.

The CDR3, as DNA: TGCGCCAGCAGCCAAGATCTAAGGTTGACAGGGGCCACCGGGGAGCTGTTTTTT. It encodes CASSQDLRLTGATGELFF. The rearrangement links TRBV4-3 to TRBJ2-2, with TRBD1 matching 8 bases. The CDR3 has 18 residues. Germline V gene sequence: CDR1 LGHNA, CDR2 YSLEER. After removal of 0 bases from V and 4 bases from J, the junction contained 10 bases not matched to a gene.

This sequence joins TRBV13 and TRBJ1-4; a weak D match, TRBD1 (6 bases). The V gene's germline CDR1 is PRHDT and CDR2 FYEKMQ (reference sequence). Trimming shortened V by 6 bases and J by 3 bases, and 14 bases separated the two germline ends. This CDR3 has 15 residues. The CDR3 region is CASRRSGAANEKLFF. The CDR3 region has the DNA TGTGCCAGCAGACGATCAGGGGCGGCTAATGAAAAACTGTTTTTT.

The gene calls are TRBV7-9 and TRBJ1-2; D gene ambiguous. Trimming shortened V by 0 bases and J by 9 bases, and 8 bases separated the two germline ends. This CDR3 is built from 12 residues. CDR1 and CDR2 (germline): SEHNR, FQNEAQ (reference sequence). CDR3 in DNA: TGTGCCAGCAGCTTAGCCGGGGAGCGCTACACCTTC. Its protein product is CASSLAGERYTF.

The gene calls are TRBV6-1 and TRBJ2-1; D uncertain. Trimming removed 2 bases at V and 5 bases at J, with 10 bases between. CDR1 and CDR2 from the germline V gene are MNHNS and SASEGT. This CDR3 comprises 14 residues. CDR3 amino acids: CASSERSLNNEQFF. CDR3 DNA: TGTGCCAGCAGTGAACGTAGTCTTAACAATGAGCAGTTCTTC.

This clone turned up a few times. This chain connects TRBV10-2 to TRBJ2-5, with D possibly TRBD1 on 6 matching bases. Germline CDR1 reads WSHSY; CDR2 reads SAAADI. This CDR3 comprises 14 residues. V dropped 3 bases and J dropped 1 base, with 9 bases sitting between them. The CDR3 region has the DNA TGCGCCAGCAGTGACGCGGACAGCCAAGAGACCCAGTACTTC. This encodes CASSDADSQETQYF.

This clone was detected only once. V is TRBV6-5 and J is TRBJ2-4; 7 nucleotides line up with TRBD1. This CDR3 comprises 14 residues. J was trimmed by 4 bases and V by 5 bases; bases with no gene match: 5. The V gene's germline CDR1 is MNHEY and CDR2 SVGAGI. Here the CDR3 DNA reads TGTGCCAGCAGTCTTCAGGGACAGAAAAACATTCAGTACTTC. Translating it yields CASSLQGQKNIQYF.

The V gene is TRBV11-3, the J gene TRBJ1-3, with D perhaps TRBD1 (6 bases). Germline CDR1 reads SGHNT; CDR2 reads YENEEA. V shed 8 bases and J shed 0 bases, with 11 bases lying between them. The CDR3 has 14 residues. This chain's CDR3 is CASGGLNSGNTIYF. The CDR3 DNA reads as TGTGCCAGCGGGGGCCTGAACTCTGGAAACACCATATATTTT.

The chain uses TRBV18 and TRBJ2-7, with TRBD2 matching over 12 bases. The length of the CDR3 is 15 residues. V shed 5 bases and J 3 bases; nucleotides not matched to a gene: 5. The germline V gene encodes CDR1 KGHSH and CDR2 LQKENI. The CDR3 DNA reads TGTGCCAGCTCAAGGGGACTAGCGGGCGGCTACGAGCAGTACGTC. Amino acids: CASSRGLAGGYEQYV.

The J gene is TRBJ1-1, the V gene TRBV10-3; tentative D call: TRBD1 (5 bases). The CDR3 has 14 residues. Between the trimmed V and J ends, which lost 4 bases and 5 bases, there was a span of 14 bases. Germline CDR1 reads ENHRY; CDR2 reads SYGVKD. CDR3 loop: CAISVKGVITEAFF. DNA of the CDR3: TGTGCCATCAGTGTTAAAGGGGTTATAACTGAAGCTTTCTTT.

The chain joins TRBV28 to TRBJ2-2; maybe TRBD1 (6 bases). Trimming pared 5 bases from V and 1 base from J, leaving 11 bases between. This CDR3 contains 15 residues. CDR1 MDHEN and CDR2 SYDVKM come from the germline V gene. This CDR3 reads CASSPGQMNTGELFF. In DNA form, the CDR3 reads TGTGCCAGCAGTCCCGGACAGATGAACACCGGGGAGCTGTTTTTT.

The chain couples TRBV6-5 to TRBJ1-2; tentatively, D is TRBD1 (5 bases). V gave up 4 bases and J gave up 5 bases, with 14 bases separating them. This CDR3 is built from 14 residues. Germline assignment: CDR1 MNHEY and CDR2 SVGAGI. In nucleotides, the CDR3 is TGTGCCAGCAGTTTGACAGTGGCAGGGTATGGCTACACCTTC. This sequence encodes CASSLTVAGYGYTF.

The rearrangement links TRBV19 to TRBJ1-2; D might be TRBD1 (6 bases). CDR3 length equals 15 residues. CDR1 and CDR2 (germline): LNHDA, SQIVND (reference sequence). V dropped 5 bases and J dropped 8 bases, with 21 bases sitting between them. Written as DNA, the CDR3 is TGTGCCAGTAGTCGTAGAGGTCGGGGGGCCATCGGCTACACCTTC. It is translated as CASSRRGRGAIGYTF.

This chain links TRBV6-5 with TRBJ1-4; no clear D. Trimming left V 10 bases short and J 3 bases short, with 9 bases between. Germline V gives CDR1 MNHEY, CDR2 SVGAGI. The CDR3 loop spans 12 amino acids. The CDR3 reads CATSHPNEKLFF. The CDR3 DNA reads TGTGCCACCTCACACCCTAATGAAAAACTGTTTTTT.

The chain has TRBV27 and TRBJ1-4, with TRBD1 matching over 9 bases. V lost 4 bases and J lost 5; bases outside the gene matches: 5. Per germline, CDR1 MNHEY and CDR2 SMNVEV (reference sequence). This CDR3 is 15 amino acids long. CDR3: CASSSPTGGNEKLFF. DNA for the CDR3: TGTGCCAGCAGTTCGCCGACAGGGGGGAATGAAAAACTGTTTTTT.

The V gene is TRBV27, the J gene TRBJ1-4; 9 bases match TRBD1. There are 14 residues in the CDR3. From germline, CDR1 is MNHEY and CDR2 SMNVEV (reference sequence). The V gene end was trimmed by 5 bases and the J gene end by 3 bases; junction bases not matched to a gene: 1. The CDR3 reads CASSRQGANEKLFF. In nucleotides, the CDR3 is TGTGCCAGCAGTCGACAGGGGGCTAATGAAAAACTGTTTTTT.

The chain has TRBV30 and TRBJ1-2; 8 bases line up with TRBD1. CDR1 GTSNPN and CDR2 SVGIG come from the germline V gene (reference sequence). CDR3 length: 11 amino acids. The ends lost 5 bases at V and 8 bases at J; junction bases unmatched: 4. CDR3 nucleotide sequence: TGTGCCTGGGACAGGGGATGGGGCTACACCTTC. It encodes CAWDRGWGYTF. Full variable domain (rest looked up from reference TRBV30 and TRBJ1-2): SQTIHQWPATLVQPVGSPLSLECTVEGTSNPNLYWYRQAAGRGLQLLFYSVGIGQISSEVPQNLSASRPQDRQFILSSKKLLLSDSGFYLCAWDRGWGYTFGSGTRLTVV.

This chain joins TRBV27 and TRBJ2-2; unclear D gene. V gave up 2 bases and J gave up 3 bases, with 4 bases separating them. The CDR3 totals 13 residues. Germline CDR1 MNHEY, CDR2 SMNVEV (reference sequence). The CDR3, as DNA: TGTGCCAGCAGTTTAGAGGACACCGGGGAGCTGTTTTTT. It encodes CASSLEDTGELFF.